This T cell receptor (beta chain) was documented in a study of CD8 T cells in Susac syndrome. Broader study findings: It was acknowledged in the study that its TCR sequencing and HLA analysis involved a relatively small number of individuals.

With random hexamers, 0.5 to 1 ug RNA was reverse transcribed. It was immunoSEQ multiplex PCR that amplified TCR beta CDR3 across 54 Vbeta and 13 Jbeta. Each CDR3 protein gets one entry after TCRdb re-called the immunoSEQ multiplex PCR reads with MiXCR. The table has roughly 150,000 distinct CDR3 sequences, just under 95% seen once. Of note for this clonotype: Its antigen remains unidentified.

High-throughput TCR beta sequencing covered peripheral CD8+ and CD4+ T cells. TEMRA cells were FACS-enriched and CD8+ and CD4+ T cells negatively isolated. The CDR3 length is 14 residues. Germline V gene lookup returns CDR1 PRHDT and CDR2 FYEKMQ (reference sequence). V lost 7 bases to trimming and J lost 8 bases, with 17 bases between them. The chain recombines TRBV13 with TRBJ2-2, with D tentatively TRBD1 or TRBD2 (5 bases each). The sequence came from a human donor with Susac syndrome. Sequencing was performed on CD8+ T cells from PBMCs. CDR3 amino acids: CASTPGRDRGELFF. The CDR3 nucleotides are TGTGCCAGCACTCCCGGAAGGGACCGTGGGGAGCTGTTTTTT.